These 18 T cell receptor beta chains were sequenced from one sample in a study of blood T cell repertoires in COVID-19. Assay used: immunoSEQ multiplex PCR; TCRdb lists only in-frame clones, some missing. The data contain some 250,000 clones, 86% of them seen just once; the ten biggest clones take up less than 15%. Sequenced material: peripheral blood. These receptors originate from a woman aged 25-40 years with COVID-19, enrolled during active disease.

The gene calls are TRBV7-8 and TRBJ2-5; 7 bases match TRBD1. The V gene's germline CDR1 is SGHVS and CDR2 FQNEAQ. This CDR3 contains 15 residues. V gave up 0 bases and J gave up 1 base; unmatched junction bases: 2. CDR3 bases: TGTGCCAGCAGCTTAGCGGGGGACAGCCAAGAGACCCAGTACTTC. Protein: CASSLAGDSQETQYF.

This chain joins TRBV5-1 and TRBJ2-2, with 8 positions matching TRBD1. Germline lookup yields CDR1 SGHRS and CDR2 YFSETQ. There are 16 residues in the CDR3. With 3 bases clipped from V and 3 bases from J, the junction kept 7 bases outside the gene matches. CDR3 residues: CASSSPTGVDTGELFF. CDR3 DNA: TGCGCCAGCAGCTCGCCGACAGGGGTGGACACCGGGGAGCTGTTTTTT.

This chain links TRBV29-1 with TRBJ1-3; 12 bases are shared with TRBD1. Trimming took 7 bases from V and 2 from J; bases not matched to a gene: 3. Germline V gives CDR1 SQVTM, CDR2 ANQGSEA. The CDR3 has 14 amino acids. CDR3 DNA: TGCAGCGGCCGGGACAGGGGGCCTGGAAACACCATATATTTT. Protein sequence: CSGRDRGPGNTIYF.

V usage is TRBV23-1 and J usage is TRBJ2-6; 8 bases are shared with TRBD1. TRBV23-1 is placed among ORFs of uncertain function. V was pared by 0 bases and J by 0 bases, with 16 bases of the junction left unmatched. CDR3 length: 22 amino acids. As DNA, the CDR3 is TGCGCCAGCAGTCAATCTGTCTTGCACCAGGGACAGGATAACTCTGGGGCCAACGTCCTGACTTTC. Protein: CASSQSVLHQGQDNSGANVLTF.

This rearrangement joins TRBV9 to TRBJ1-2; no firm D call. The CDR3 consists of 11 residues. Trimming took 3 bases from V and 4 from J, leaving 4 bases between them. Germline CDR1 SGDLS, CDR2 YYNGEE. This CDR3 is CASSEPYGYTF. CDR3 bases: TGTGCCAGCAGCGAGCCCTATGGCTACACCTTC.

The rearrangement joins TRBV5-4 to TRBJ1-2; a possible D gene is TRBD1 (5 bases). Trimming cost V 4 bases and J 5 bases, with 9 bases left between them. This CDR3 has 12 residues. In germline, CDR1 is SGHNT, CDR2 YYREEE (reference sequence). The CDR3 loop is CASSDRQYGYTF. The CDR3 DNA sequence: TGTGCCAGCAGCGATAGACAGTATGGCTACACCTTC.

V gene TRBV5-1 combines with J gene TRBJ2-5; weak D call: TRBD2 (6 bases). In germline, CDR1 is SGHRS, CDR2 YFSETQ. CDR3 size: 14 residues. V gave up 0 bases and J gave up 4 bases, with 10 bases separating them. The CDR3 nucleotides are TGCGCCAGCAGCTTGGTCCCGGAGGGAGAGACCCAGTACTTC. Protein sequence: CASSLVPEGETQYF.

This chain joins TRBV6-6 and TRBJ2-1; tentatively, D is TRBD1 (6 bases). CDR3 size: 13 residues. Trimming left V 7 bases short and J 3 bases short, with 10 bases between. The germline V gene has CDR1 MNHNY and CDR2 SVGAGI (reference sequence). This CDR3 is CASIQDSYNEQFF. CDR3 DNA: TGTGCCAGCATTCAGGACAGCTACAATGAGCAGTTCTTC.

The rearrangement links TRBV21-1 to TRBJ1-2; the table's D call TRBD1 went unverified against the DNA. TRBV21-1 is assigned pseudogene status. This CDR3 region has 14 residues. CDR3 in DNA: TGTGCCAGCAGCACCTCCGGGACAGCATATGGCTACACCTTC. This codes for CASSTSGTAYGYTF.

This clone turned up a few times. CDR3 sequence reads: CASSSQGPGELFF. The DNA for the CDR3 is TGTGCCAGCAGTTCGCAGGGCCCCGGGGAGCTGTTTTTT. The chain recombines TRBV27 with TRBJ2-2, with a weak D call TRBD1 (5 bases). CDR1 and CDR2 from the germline V gene are MNHEY and SMNVEV (reference sequence). Trimming shortened V by 4 bases and J by 6 bases, and 9 bases separated the two germline ends. The CDR3 length is 13 residues.

Here the CDR3 reads CASSQDPSGGETQYF. The DNA for the CDR3 is TGTGCCAGCAGCCAAGATCCTAGCGGGGGAGAGACCCAGTACTTC. This chain uses TRBV3-1 (or the pseudogene TRBV3-2) with TRBJ2-5; 10 bases fit TRBD2. J lost 4 bases, V lost 0 bases, and 2 bases had no gene match. The CDR3 is 15 amino acids. Germline-derived CDR1 and CDR2 are LGHDT and YNNKEL (reference sequence).

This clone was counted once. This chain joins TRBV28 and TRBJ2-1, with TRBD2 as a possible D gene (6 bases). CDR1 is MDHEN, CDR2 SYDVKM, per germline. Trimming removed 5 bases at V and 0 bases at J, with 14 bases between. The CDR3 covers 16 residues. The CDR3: CASSPRPGSSYNEQFF. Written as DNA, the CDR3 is TGTGCCAGCAGTCCCCGACCCGGGAGCTCCTACAATGAGCAGTTCTTC.

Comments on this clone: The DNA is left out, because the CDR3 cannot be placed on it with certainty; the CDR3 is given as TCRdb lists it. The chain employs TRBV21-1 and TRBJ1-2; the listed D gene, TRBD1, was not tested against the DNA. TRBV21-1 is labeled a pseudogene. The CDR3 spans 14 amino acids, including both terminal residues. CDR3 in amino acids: CASSVGEGANGYTF.

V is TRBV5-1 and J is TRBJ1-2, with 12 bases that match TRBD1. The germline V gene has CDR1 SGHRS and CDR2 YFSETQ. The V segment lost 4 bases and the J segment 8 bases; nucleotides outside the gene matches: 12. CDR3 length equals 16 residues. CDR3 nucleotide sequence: TGCGCCAGCAGCCTGAGCCCCGGGACAGGGGGCCAAGGCTACACCTTC. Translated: CASSLSPGTGGQGYTF.

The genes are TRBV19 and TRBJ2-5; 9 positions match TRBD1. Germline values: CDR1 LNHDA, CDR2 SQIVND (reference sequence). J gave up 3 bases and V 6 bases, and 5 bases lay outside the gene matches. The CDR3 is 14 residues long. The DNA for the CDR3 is TGTGCCAGTAGGTTGACAGGGGGGGAAGAGACCCAGTACTTC. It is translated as CASRLTGGEETQYF. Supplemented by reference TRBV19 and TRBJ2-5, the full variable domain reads DGGITQSPKYLFRKEGQNVTLSCEQNLNHDAMYWYRQDPGQGLRLIYYSQIVNDFQKGDIAEGYSVSREKKESFPLTVTSAQKNPTAFYLCASRLTGGEETQYFGPGTRLLVL.

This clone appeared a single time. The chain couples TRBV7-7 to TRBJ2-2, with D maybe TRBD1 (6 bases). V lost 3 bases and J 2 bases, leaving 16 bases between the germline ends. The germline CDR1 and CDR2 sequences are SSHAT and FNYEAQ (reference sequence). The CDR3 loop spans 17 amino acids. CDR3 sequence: CASSFGPGTPNTGELFF. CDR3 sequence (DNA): TGTGCCAGCAGCTTTGGACCCGGGACACCAAACACCGGGGAGCTGTTTTTT.

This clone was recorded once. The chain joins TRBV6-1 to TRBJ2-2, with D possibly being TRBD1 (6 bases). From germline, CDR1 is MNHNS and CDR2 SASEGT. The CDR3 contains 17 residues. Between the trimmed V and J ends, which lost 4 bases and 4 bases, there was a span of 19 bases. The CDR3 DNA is TGTGCCAGCAGTGTCAGGGGAAAGAATATGGGCACCGGGGAGCTGTTTTTT. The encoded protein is CASSVRGKNMGTGELFF.

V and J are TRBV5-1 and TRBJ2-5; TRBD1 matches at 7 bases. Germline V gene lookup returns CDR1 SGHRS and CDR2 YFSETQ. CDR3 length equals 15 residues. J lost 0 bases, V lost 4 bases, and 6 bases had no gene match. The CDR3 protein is CASSGTANYQETQYF. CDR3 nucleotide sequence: TGCGCCAGCAGCGGGACAGCGAATTACCAAGAGACCCAGTACTTC.